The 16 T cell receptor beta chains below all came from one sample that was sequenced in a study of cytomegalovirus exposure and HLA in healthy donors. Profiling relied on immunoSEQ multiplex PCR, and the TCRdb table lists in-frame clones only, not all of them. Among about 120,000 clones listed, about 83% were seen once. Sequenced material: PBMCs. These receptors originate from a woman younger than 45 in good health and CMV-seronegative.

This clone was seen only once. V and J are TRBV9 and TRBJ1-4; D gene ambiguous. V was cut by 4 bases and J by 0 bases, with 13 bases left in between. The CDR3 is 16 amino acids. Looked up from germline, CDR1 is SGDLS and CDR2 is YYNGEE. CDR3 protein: CASSLGIGATNEKLFF. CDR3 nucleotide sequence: TGTGCCAGCAGCTTAGGAATCGGGGCAACTAATGAAAAACTGTTTTTT.

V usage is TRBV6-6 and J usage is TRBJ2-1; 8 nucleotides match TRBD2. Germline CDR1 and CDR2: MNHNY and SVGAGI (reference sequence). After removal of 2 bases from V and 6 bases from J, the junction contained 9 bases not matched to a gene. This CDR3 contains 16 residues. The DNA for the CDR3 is TGTGCCAGCAGTTACCCAGGCGGGGGGCCAAGCAATGAGCAGTTCTTC. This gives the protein CASSYPGGGPSNEQFF.

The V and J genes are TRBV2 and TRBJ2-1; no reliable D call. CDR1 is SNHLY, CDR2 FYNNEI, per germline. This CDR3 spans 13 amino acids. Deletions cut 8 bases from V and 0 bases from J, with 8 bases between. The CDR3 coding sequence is TGTGCCAGCTCACCGAGCTCCTACAATGAGCAGTTCTTC. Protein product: CASSPSSYNEQFF. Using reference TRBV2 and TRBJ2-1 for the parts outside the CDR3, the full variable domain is EPEVTQTPSHQVTQMGQEVILRCVPISNHLYFYWYRQILGQKVEFLVSFYNNEISEKSEIFDDQFSVERPDGSNFTLKIRSTKLEDSAMYFCASSPSSYNEQFFGPGTRLTVL.

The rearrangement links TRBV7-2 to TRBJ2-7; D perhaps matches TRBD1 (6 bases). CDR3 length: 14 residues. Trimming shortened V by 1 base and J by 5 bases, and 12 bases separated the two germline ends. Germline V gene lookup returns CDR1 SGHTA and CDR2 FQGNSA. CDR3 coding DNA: TGTGCCAGCAGCTTAGAACAGGGAAGCAACGAGCAGTACTTC. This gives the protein CASSLEQGSNEQYF.

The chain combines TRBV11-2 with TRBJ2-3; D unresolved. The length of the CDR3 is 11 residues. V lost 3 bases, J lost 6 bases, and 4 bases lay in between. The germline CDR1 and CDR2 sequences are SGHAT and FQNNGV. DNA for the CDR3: TGTGCCAGCAGCTTTAGTGATACGCAGTATTTT. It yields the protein CASSFSDTQYF.

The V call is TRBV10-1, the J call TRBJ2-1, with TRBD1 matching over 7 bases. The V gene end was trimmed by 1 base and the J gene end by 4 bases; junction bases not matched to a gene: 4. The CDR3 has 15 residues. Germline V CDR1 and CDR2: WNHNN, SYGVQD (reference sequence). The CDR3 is CASSEYRGPYNEQFF. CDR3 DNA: TGCGCCAGCAGTGAGTATAGGGGGCCTTACAATGAGCAGTTCTTC.

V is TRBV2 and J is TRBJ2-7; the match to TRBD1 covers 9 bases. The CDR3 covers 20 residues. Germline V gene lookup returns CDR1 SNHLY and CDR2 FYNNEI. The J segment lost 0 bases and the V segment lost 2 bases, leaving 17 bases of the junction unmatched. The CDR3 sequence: CASSEPSSRTGVHVSYEQYF. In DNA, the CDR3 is TGTGCCAGCAGTGAACCGTCGAGTAGGACAGGGGTGCATGTCTCCTACGAGCAGTACTTC.

CDR3 sequence reads: CASSLGRSRTSTDTQYF. The CDR3 nucleotides are TGTGCCAGCAGCTTGGGGAGGTCGAGAACTAGCACAGATACGCAGTATTTT. The J gene is TRBJ2-3, the V gene TRBV5-4; tentatively, D is TRBD2 (5 bases). The V gene's germline CDR1 is SGHNT and CDR2 YYREEE (reference sequence). This CDR3 contains 17 residues. V shed 0 bases and J shed 0 bases, with 14 bases lying between them.

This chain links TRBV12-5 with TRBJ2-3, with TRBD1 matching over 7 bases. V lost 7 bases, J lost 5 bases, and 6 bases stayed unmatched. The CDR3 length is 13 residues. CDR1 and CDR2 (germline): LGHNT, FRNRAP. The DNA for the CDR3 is TGTGCTAGTGCCCGACAGGGACGAGATACGCAGTATTTT. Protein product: CASARQGRDTQYF.

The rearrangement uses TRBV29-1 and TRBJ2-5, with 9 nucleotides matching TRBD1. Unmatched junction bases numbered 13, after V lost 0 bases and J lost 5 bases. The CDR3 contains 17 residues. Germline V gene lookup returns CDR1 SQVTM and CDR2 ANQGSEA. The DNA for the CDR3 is TGCAGCGTTGAAGATAGGTCAGGGGGACAGGGTTTTGAGACCCAGTACTTC. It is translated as CSVEDRSGGQGFETQYF.

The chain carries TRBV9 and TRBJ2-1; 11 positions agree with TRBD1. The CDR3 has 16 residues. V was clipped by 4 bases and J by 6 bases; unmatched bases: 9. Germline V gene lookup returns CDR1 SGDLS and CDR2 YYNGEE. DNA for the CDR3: TGTGCCAGCAGCCCACGCCCCGGACAGGGGGCCAATGAGCAGTTCTTC. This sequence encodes CASSPRPGQGANEQFF.

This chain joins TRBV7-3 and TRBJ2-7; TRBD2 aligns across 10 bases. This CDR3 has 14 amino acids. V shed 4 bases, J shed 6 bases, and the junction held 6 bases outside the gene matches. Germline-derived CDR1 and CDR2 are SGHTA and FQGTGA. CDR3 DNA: TGTGCCAGCAGCTCCAGCGGGGGGGCCGGCGAGCAGTACTTC. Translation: CASSSSGGAGEQYF. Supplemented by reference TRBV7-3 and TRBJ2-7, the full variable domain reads GAGVSQTPSNKVTEKGKYVELRCDPISGHTALYWYRQSLGQGPEFLIYFQGTGAADDSGLPNDRFFAVRPEGSVSTLKIQRTERGDSAVYLCASSSSGGAGEQYFGPGTRLTVT.

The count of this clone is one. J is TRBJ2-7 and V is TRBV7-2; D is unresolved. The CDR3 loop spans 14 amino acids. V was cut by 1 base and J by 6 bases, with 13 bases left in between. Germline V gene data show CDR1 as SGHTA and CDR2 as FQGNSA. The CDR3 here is CASSLEGTWAEQYF. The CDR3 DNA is TGTGCCAGCAGCTTAGAAGGTACCTGGGCCGAGCAGTACTTC.

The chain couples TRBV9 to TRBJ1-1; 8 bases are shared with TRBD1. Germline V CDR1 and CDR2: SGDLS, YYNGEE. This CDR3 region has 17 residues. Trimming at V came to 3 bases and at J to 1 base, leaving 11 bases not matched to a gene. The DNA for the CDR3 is TGTGCCAGCAGCGCACAGGGGGGTGTGATAGCGAACACTGAAGCTTTCTTT. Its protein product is CASSAQGGVIANTEAFF.

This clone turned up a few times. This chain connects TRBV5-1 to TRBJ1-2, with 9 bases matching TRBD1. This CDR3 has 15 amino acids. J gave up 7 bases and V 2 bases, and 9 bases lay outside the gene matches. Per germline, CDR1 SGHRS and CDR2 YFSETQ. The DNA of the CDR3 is TGCGCCAGCAGCTTCGGAGACAGGGGGATGGCTGGCTACACCTTC. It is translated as CASSFGDRGMAGYTF.

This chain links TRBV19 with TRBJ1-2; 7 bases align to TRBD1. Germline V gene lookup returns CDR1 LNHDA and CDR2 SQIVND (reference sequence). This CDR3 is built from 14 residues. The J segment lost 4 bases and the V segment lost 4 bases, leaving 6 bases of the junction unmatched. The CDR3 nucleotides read TGTGCCAGTAGTACGCCTACAGGGGTCTATGGCTACACCTTC. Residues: CASSTPTGVYGYTF. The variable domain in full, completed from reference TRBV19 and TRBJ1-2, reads DGGITQSPKYLFRKEGQNVTLSCEQNLNHDAMYWYRQDPGQGLRLIYYSQIVNDFQKGDIAEGYSVSREKKESFPLTVTSAQKNPTAFYLCASSTPTGVYGYTFGSGTRLTVV.